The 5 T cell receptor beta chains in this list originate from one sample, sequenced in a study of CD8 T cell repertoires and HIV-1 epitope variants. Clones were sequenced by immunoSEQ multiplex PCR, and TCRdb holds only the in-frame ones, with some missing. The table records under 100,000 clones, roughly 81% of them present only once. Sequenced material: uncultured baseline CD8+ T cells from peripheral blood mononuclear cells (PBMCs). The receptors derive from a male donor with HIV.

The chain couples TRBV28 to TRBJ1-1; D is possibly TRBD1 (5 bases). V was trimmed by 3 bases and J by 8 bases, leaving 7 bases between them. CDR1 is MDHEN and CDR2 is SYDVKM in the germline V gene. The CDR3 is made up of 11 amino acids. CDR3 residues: CASSFGTEAFF. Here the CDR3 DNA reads TGTGCCAGCAGTTTCGGGACGGAAGCTTTCTTT. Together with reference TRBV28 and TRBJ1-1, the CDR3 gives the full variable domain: DVKVTQSSRYLVKRTGEKVFLECVQDMDHENMFWYRQDPGLGLRLIYFSYDVKMKEKGDIPEGYSVSREKKERFSLILESASTNQTSMYLCASSFGTEAFFGQGTRLTVV.

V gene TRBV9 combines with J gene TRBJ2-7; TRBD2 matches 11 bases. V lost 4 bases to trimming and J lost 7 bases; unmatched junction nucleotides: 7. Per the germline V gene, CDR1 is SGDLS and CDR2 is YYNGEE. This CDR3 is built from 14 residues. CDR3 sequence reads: CASSPATSGGEQYF. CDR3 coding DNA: TGTGCCAGCAGCCCGGCTACTAGCGGGGGTGAGCAGTACTTC.

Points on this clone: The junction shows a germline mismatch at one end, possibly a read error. The CDR3 here is CASSEARAGDSGF. The DNA for the CDR3 is TGTGCCAGCAGTGAAGCCCGCGCAGGTGACTCCGGTTTT. This chain uses TRBV2 with TRBJ2-2; D unresolved. The length of the CDR3 is 13 residues. Germline CDR1 SNHLY, CDR2 FYNNEI.

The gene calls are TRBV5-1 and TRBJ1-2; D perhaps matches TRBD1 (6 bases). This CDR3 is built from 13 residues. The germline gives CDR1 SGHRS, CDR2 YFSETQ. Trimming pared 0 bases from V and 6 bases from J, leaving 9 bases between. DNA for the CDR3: TGCGCCAGCAGCTTGGTAGGGGGTAATGGCTACACCTTC. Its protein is CASSLVGGNGYTF. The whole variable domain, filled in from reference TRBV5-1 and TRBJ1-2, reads KAGVTQTPRYLIKTRGQQVTLSCSPISGHRSVSWYQQTPGQGLQFLFEYFSETQRNKGNFPGRFSGRQFSNSRSEMNVSTLELGDSALYLCASSLVGGNGYTFGSGTRLTVV.

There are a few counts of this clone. The CDR3 spells CASSSDVAGDSYNEQFF. For the CDR3, the DNA is TGTGCCAGCAGCTCGGACGTCGCGGGAGATTCCTACAATGAGCAGTTCTTC. The chain links TRBV5-8 to TRBJ2-1, with 7 bases lining up with TRBD2. J was trimmed by 1 base and V by 3 bases; bases with no gene match: 10. The CDR3 loop spans 17 amino acids. CDR1 and CDR2 from the germline V gene are SGHTS and YDEGEE. Full variable domain (rest looked up from reference TRBV5-8 and TRBJ2-1): EAGVTQSPTHLIKTRGQQATLRCSPISGHTSVYWYQQALGLGLQFLLWYDEGEERNRGNFPPRFSGRQFPNYSSELNVNALELEDSALYLCASSSDVAGDSYNEQFFGPGTRLTVL.